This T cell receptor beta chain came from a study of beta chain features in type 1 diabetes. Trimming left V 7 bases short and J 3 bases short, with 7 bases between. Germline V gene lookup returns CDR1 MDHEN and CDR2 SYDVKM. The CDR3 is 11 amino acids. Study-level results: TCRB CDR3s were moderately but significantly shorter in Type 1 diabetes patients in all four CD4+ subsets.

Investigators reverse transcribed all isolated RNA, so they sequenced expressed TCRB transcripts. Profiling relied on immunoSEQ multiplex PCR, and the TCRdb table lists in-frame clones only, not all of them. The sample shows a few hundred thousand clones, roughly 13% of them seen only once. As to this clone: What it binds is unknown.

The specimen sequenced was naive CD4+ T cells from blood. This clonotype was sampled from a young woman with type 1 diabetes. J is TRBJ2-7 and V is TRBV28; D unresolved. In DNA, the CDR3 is TGTGCCAGCACAAAAAACTACGAGCAGTACTTC. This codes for CASTKNYEQYF. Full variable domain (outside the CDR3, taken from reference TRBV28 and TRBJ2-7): DVKVTQSSRYLVKRTGEKVFLECVQDMDHENMFWYRQDPGLGLRLIYFSYDVKMKEKGDIPEGYSVSREKKERFSLILESASTNQTSMYLCASTKNYEQYFGPGTRLTVT.